This T cell receptor (beta chain) emerged from a study of blood T cell repertoires in COVID-19. Unmatched junction bases numbered 5, after V lost 2 bases and J lost 1 base. The V gene's germline CDR1 is SGHRS and CDR2 YFSETQ. The CDR3 spans 16 residues. Here immunoSEQ multiplex PCR was the method, and the copy in TCRdb shows in-frame clones only, minus some. The top ten hold more than 3% of the sample, which has 250,000 to 350,000 clones, approximately 90% seen once. The clonotype comes from a woman aged 50 to 60 with active or convalescent COVID-19. V is TRBV5-1 and J is TRBJ2-7; 11 bases agree with TRBD2. The material sequenced was peripheral blood. CDR3 sequence: CASSLGSGRASYEQYF. The CDR3 coding sequence is TGCGCCAGCAGCTTAGGTAGCGGGAGGGCTTCCTACGAGCAGTACTTC.